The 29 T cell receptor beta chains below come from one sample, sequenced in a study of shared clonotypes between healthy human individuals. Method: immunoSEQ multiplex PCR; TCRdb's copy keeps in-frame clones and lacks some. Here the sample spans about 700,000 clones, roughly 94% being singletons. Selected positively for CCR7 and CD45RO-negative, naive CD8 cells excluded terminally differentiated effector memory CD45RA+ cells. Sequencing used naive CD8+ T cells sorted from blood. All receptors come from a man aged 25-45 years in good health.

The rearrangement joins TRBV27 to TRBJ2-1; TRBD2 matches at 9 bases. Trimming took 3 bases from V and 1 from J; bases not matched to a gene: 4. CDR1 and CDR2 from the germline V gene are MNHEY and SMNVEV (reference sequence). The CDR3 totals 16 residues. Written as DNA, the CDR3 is TGTGCCAGCAGTTTCGCTAGCGGGATATCCTACAATGAGCAGTTCTTC. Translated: CASSFASGISYNEQFF.

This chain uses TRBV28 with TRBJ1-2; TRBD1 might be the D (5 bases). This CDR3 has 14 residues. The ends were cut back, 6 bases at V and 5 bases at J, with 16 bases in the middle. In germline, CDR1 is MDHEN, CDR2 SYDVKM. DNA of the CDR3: TGTGCCAGCAGCGTGGGGCCAGGTCCATATGGCTACACCTTC. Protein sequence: CASSVGPGPYGYTF.

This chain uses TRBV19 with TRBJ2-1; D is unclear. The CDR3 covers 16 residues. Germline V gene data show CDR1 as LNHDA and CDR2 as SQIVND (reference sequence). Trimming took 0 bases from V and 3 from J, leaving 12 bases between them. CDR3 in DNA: TGTGCCAGTAGTATAGACCCTCCGTCACTCTACAATGAGCAGTTCTTC. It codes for CASSIDPPSLYNEQFF.

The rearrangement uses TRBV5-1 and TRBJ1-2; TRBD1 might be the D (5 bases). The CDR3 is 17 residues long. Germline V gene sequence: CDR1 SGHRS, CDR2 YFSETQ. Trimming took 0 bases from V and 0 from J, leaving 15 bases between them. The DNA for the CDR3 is TGCGCCAGCAGCTTGGGCATCGAGGGGTTCGCTAACTATGGCTACACCTTC. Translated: CASSLGIEGFANYGYTF.

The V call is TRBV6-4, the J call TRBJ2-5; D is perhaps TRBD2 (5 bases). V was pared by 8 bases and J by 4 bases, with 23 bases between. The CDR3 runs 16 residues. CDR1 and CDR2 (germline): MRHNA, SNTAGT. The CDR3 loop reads CASWETWWVKGETQYF. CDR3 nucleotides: TGTGCCAGCTGGGAGACCTGGTGGGTGAAAGGAGAGACCCAGTACTTC.

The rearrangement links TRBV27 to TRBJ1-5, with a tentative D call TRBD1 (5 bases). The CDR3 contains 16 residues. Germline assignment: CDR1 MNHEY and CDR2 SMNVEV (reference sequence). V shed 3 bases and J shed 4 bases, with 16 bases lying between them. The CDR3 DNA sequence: TGTGCCAGCAGTTTGGGGGTTGGGCAGCTTAATCAGCCCCAGCATTTT. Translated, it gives CASSLGVGQLNQPQHF.

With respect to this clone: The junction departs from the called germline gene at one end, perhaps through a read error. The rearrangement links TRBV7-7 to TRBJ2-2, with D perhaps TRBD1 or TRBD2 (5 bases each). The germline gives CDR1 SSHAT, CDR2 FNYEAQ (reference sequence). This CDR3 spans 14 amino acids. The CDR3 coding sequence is TGTGCTAGCAGTCCAAGGTTGGGGGCCGGGGAGCTGTTTTTT. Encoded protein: CASSPRLGAGELFF.

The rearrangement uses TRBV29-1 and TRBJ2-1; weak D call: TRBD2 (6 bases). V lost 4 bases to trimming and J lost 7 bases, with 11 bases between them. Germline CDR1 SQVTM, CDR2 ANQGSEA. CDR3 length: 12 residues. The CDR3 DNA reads TGCAGCGTTGTTCCTGGGGGGAATGAGCAGTTCTTC. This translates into CSVVPGGNEQFF.

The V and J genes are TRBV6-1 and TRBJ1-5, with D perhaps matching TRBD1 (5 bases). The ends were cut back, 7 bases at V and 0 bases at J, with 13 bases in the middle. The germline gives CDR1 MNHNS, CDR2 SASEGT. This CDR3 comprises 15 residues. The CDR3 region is CASNSGEFSNQPQHF. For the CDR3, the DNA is TGTGCCAGCAATTCGGGGGAATTTAGCAATCAGCCCCAGCATTTT.

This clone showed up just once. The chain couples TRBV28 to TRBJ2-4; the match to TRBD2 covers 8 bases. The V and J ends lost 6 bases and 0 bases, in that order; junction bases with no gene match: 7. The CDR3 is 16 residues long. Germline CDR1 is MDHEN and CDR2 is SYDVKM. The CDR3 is CASRDTSGLAKNIQYF. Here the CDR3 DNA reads TGTGCCAGCAGGGATACTAGCGGATTAGCCAAAAACATTCAGTACTTC.

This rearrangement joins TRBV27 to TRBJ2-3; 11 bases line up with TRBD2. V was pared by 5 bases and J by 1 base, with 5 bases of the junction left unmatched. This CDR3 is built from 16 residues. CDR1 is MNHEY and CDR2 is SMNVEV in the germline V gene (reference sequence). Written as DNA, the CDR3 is TGTGCCAGCAGTGGACCACTAGCGGGAGGCACAGATACGCAGTATTTT. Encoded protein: CASSGPLAGGTDTQYF.

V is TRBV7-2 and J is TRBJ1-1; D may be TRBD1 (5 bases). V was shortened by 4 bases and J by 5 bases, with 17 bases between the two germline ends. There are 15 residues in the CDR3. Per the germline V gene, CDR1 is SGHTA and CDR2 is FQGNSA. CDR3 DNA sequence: TGTGCCAGCAGCTGGGGACTCGGGGCGAATACTGAAGCTTTCTTT. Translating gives CASSWGLGANTEAFF.

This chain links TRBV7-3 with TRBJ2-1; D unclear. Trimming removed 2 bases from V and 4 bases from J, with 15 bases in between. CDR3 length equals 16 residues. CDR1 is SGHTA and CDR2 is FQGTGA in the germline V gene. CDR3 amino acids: CASSLGPDPPYNEQFF. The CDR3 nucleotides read TGTGCCAGCAGCTTAGGTCCCGATCCTCCGTACAATGAGCAGTTCTTC. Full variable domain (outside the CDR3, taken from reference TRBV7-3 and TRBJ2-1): GAGVSQTPSNKVTEKGKYVELRCDPISGHTALYWYRQSLGQGPEFLIYFQGTGAADDSGLPNDRFFAVRPEGSVSTLKIQRTERGDSAVYLCASSLGPDPPYNEQFFGPGTRLTVL.

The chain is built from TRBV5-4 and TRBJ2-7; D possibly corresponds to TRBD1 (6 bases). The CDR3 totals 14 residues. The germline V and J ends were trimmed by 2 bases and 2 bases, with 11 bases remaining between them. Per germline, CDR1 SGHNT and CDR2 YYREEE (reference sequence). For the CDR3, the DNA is TGTGCCAGCAGCTTTCAGGGGATCGCCTACGAGCAGTACTTC. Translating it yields CASSFQGIAYEQYF.

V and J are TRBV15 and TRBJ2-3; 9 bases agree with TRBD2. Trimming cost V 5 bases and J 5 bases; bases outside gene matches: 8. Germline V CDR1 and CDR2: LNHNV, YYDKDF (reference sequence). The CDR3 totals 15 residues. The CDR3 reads CATSGVSGRKDTQYF. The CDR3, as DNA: TGTGCCACCAGCGGCGTTAGCGGGAGAAAAGATACGCAGTATTTT.

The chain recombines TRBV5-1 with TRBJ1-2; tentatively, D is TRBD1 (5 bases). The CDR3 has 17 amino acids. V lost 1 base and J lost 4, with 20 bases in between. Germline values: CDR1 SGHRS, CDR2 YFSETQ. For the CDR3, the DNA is TGCGCCAGCAGCTTGACGTTTCGAGACAGTTACGGCTATGGCTACACCTTC. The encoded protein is CASSLTFRDSYGYGYTF.

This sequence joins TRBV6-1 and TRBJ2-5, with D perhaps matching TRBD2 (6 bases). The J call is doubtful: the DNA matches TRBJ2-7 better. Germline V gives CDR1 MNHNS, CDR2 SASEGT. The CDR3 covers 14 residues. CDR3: CASSEVSGSYEQYF. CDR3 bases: TGTGCCAGCAGTGAAGTTAGCGGCTCCTACGAGCAGTACTTC.

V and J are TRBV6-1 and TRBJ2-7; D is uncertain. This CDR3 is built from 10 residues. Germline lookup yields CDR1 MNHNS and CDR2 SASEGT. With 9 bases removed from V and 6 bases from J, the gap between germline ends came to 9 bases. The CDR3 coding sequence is TGTGCCAGACGGATTTCCGAGCAGTACTTC. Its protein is CARRISEQYF.

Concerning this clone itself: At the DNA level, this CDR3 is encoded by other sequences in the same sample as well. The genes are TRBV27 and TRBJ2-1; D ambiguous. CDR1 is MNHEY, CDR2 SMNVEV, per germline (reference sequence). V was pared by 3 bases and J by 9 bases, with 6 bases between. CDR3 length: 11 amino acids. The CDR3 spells CASSFGGEQFF. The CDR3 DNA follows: TGTGCCAGCAGTTTCGGCGGTGAGCAGTTCTTC.

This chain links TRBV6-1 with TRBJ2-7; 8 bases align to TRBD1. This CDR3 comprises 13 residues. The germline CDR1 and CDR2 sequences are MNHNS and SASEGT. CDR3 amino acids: CAHGLTGAYEQYF. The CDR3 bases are TGTGCACATGGTCTGACAGGGGCCTACGAGCAGTACTTC.

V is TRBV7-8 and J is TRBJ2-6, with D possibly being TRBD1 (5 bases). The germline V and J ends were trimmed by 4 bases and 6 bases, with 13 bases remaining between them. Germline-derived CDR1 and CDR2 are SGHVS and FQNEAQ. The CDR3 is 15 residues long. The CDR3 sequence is CASSSQGAKANVLTF. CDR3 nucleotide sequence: TGTGCCAGCAGCTCCCAGGGTGCTAAGGCCAACGTCCTGACTTTC.

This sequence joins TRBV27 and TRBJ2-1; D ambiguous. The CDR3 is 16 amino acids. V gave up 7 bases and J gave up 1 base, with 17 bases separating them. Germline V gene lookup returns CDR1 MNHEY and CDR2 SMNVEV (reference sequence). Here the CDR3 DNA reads TGTGCCAGCAATATTGGGTTCTCCCCGTCCTACAATGAGCAGTTCTTC. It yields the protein CASNIGFSPSYNEQFF.

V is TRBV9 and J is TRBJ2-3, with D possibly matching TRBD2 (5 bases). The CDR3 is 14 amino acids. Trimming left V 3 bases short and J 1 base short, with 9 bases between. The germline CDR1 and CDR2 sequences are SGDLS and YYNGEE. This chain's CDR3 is CASSAWGGTDTQYF. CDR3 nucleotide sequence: TGTGCCAGCAGCGCATGGGGAGGCACAGATACGCAGTATTTT.

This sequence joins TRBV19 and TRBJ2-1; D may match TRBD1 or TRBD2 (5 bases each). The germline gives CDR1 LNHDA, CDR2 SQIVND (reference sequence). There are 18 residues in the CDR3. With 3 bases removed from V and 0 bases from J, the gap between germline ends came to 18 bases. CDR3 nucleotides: TGTGCCAGTAGTATTACTTGGGACCTGGAAGGCTCCTACAATGAGCAGTTCTTC. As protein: CASSITWDLEGSYNEQFF.

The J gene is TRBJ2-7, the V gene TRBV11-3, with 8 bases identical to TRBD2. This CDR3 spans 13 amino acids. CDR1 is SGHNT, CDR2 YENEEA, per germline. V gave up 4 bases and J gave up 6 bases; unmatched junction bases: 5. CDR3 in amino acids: CASSWGLGFEQYF. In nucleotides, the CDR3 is TGTGCCAGCAGCTGGGGACTAGGGTTCGAGCAGTACTTC. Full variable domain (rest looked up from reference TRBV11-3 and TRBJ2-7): EAGVVQSPRYKIIEKKQPVAFWCNPISGHNTLYWYLQNLGQGPELLIRYENEEAVDDSQLPKDRFSAERLKGVDSTLKIQPAELGDSAVYLCASSWGLGFEQYFGPGTRLTVT.

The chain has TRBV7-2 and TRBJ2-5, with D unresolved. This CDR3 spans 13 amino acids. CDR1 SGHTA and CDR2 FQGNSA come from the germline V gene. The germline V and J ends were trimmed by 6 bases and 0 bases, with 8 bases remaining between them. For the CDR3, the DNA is TGTGCCAGCAGGCCGGAGTACCAAGAGACCCAGTACTTC. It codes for CASRPEYQETQYF.

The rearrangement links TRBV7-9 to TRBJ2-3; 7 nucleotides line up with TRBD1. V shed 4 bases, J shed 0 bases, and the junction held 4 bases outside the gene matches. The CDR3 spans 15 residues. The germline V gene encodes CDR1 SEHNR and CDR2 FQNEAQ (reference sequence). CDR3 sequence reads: CASSSKTGSTDTQYF. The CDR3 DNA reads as TGTGCCAGCAGCTCGAAGACAGGGAGCACAGATACGCAGTATTTT.

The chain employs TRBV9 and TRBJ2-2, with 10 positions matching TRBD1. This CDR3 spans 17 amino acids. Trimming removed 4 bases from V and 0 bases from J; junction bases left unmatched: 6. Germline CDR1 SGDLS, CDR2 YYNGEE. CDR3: CASSLSGTGANTGELFF. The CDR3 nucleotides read TGTGCCAGCAGCCTTAGCGGGACAGGGGCGAACACCGGGGAGCTGTTTTTT.

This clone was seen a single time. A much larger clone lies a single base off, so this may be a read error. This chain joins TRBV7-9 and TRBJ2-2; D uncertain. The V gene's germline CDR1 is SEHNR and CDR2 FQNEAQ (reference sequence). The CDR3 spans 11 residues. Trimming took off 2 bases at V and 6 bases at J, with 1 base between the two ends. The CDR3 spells CASSLPGELFF. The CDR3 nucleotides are TGTGCCAGCAGCTTACCCGGGGAGCTGTTTTTT. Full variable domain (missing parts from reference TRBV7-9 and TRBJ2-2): DTGVSQNPRHKITKRGQNVTFRCDPISEHNRLYWYRQTLGQGPEFLTYFQNEAQLEKSRLLSDRFSAERPKGSFSTLEIQRTEQGDSAMYLCASSLPGELFFGEGSRLTVL.